This T cell receptor beta chain is drawn from a study of shared clonotypes between healthy human individuals. Every subset had its genomic DNA shared out evenly among several immunoSEQ plates. Sequenced by immunoSEQ multiplex PCR; TCRdb stores in-frame clones only, minus some. Of under 600,000 clones in the sample, about 98% were seen once. The CDR3 runs 13 residues. CDR1 and CDR2 from the germline V gene are MNHNY and SVGAGI (reference sequence). V trimming: 4 bases; J trimming: 6 bases; junction bases outside the gene matches: 6. Naive CD8 populations comprised CD45RO-negative cells positively selected for CCR7, excluding terminally differentiated effector memory CD45RA+ cells.

The material sequenced was naive CD8+ T cells sorted from blood. The sequence was collected from a young man in good health. This chain links TRBV6-6 with TRBJ2-7; 7 nucleotides agree with TRBD2. The CDR3 nucleotides are TGTGCCAGCAGTTCGGGCGGGAGTAGCGAGCAGTACTTC. Translation: CASSSGGSSEQYF.